The T cell receptor (beta chain) under discussion was sequenced for a study of T cell responses to AZD1222 COVID-19 vaccine. Generated by immunoSEQ multiplex PCR, the TCRdb table keeps only in-frame clones and is missing some. The sample records 70,000 to 100,000 clones, 75% to 90% being singletons. Study-wide findings and caveats: A reported finding is that nearly half of spike-specific TCRs target unmutated variant regions. Most donors were white British, females outnumbered males, and clonal diversity was possibly underestimated. Spike regions recognized by vaccine-associated CD4 TCRs spanned the protein, led by 160-218 and 743-854.

A word on this clone: Antigen specificity is unknown.

Unmatched junction bases numbered 3, after V lost 4 bases and J lost 0 bases. Germline-derived CDR1 and CDR2 are MNHNS and SASEGT. This CDR3 has 16 residues. Second-dose intervals of approximately 4 or approximately 12 weeks were pooled. The chain couples TRBV6-1 to TRBJ2-6, with 7 bases aligning to TRBD1. The TCR sequence derives from an adult who received the AZD1222 COVID-19 vaccine. Sample: peripheral blood, taken 28 days after the second AZD1222 dose. The CDR3 bases are TGTGCCAGCAGTGGCAGGGGGTTCTCTGGGGCCAACGTCCTGACTTTC. It yields the protein CASSGRGFSGANVLTF.